This TCR beta chain was retrieved from a study of shared clonotypes between healthy human individuals. The assay was carried out at the deep level. Clones were read by immunoSEQ multiplex PCR, and TCRdb kept only the in-frame ones, dropping some. The sample records some 550,000 clones, almost 97% being singletons. With 1 base clipped from V and 0 bases from J, the junction kept 7 bases outside the gene matches. CDR1 is SEHNR, CDR2 FQNEAQ, per germline (reference sequence). CDR3 length: 18 amino acids. This TCR came from a woman in her twenties or thirties in good health. Sequenced sample: naive CD4+ T cells sorted from blood. Described subset: CD45RA+ positively selected. This chain connects TRBV7-9 to TRBJ2-3, with 10 bases aligning to TRBD2. CDR3 sequence (DNA): TGTGCCAGCAGCTTAGGACTAGCGGGTAGTACTAGCACAGATACGCAGTATTTT. Translated, it gives CASSLGLAGSTSTDTQYF.